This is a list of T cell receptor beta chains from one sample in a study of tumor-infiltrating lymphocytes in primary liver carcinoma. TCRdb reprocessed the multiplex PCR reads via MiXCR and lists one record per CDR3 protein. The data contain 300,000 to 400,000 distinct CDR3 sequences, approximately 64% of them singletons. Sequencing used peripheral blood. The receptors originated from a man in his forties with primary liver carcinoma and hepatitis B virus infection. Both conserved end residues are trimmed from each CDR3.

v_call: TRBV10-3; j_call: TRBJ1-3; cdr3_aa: AIMDSGNTIY
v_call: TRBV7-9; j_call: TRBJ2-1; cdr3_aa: ASSPNWWSGRGHEQF
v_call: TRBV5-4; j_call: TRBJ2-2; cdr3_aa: ASINTGELF
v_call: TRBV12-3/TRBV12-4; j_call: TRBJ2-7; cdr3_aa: ASSARQGGSYEQY
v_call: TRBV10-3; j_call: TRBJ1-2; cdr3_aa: TFSAGTTGAGYT
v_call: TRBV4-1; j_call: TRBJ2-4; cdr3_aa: ASSQEIGGDIQY
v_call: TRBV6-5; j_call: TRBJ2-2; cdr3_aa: ASSYSIAESAGELF
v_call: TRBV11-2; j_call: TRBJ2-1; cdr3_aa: ASSSVSGVYNEQF
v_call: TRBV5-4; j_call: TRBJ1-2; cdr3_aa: GSSFRGRRVGYT
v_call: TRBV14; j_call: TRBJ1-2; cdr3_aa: ASSQDGGPDYGYT
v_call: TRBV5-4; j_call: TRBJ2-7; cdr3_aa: ASSFAPGGGYEQY
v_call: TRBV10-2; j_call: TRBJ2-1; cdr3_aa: ASSDRASFRNEQF
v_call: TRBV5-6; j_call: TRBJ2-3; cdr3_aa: ASSLTRDRQY
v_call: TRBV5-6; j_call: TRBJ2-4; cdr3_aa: ASSSTEVAKNIQY
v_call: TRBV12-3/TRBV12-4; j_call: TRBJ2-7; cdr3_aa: ASRFLGTYERY
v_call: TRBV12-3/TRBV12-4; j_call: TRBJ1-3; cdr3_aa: ASSFGPSSSGNTIY
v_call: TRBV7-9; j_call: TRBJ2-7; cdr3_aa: ASSLDEGSYEQY
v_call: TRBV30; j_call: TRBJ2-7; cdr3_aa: AWSVFGLEQY
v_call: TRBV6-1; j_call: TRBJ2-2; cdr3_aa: ASQHPGNTGELF
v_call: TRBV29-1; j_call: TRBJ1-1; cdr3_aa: SVYHGTEAF
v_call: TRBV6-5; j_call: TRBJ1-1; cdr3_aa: ASSYNGFTEAF
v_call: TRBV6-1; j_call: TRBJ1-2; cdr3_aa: ASNEARVSDYT
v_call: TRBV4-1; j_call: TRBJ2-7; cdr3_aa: ASSQRGTVSSYEQY
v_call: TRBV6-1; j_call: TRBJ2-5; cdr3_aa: ASRGYQETQY
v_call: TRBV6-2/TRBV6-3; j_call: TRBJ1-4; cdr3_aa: ASSRGPYGEKLF
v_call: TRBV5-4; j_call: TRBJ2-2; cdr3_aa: ANSPVGLADPTGELF
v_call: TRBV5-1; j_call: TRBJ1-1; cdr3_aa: ASSRDGAEAF
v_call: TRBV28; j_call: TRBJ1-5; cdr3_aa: ASNLAESPPYQPQH
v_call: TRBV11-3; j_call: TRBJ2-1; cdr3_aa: ASRGGDNEQF
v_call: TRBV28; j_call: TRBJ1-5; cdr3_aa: ASSFRQGRIRQPQH
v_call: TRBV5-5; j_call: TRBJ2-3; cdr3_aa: ASSLGDKEAYTQY
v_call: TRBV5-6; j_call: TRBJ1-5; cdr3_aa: ASSPGTQSAQH
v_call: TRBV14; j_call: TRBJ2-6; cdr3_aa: ARRRSGANVLT
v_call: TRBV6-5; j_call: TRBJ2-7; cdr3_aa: ASSILGVASYEQY
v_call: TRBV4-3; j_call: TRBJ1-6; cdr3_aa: ARSQVWLARASDSPLH
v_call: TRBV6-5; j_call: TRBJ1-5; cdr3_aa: VSTSRGQTQSQH
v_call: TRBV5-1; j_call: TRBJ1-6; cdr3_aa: ASSLGTGLTPLH
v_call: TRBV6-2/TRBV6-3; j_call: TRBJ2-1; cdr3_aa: ASSEWTSGRATEQF
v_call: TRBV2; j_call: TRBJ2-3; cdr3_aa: ASTPGGDTQY
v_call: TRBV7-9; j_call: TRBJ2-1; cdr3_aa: ASSLELAGDEQF
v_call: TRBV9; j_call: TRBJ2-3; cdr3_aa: ASTHSCGAGTDTQY
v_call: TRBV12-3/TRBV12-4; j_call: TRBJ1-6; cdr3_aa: ASRFGSDNSPLH
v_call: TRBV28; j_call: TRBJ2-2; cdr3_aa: ASSLRGIGGELF
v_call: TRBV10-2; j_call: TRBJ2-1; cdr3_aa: ASRAVQNEQF
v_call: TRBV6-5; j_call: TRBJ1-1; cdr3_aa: VSSYFRDRVEAF
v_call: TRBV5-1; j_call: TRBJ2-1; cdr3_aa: ASSSTRTGVSEQF